The next 13 T cell receptor beta chains were all read from a single sample in a study of control samples from healthy donors and cancer patients. Libraries were prepared by immunoSEQ multiplex PCR; TCRdb keeps only in-frame clonotypes and omits some of them. The sample lists some 150,000 clones; roughly 91% were seen once. The specimen was blood. These receptors were taken from a young woman in good health.

This clone was seen once. This rearrangement joins TRBV7-2 to TRBJ1-2; D perhaps matches TRBD1 (5 bases). The CDR3 is made up of 13 amino acids. Trimming cost V 1 base and J 6 bases, with 9 bases left between them. Germline assignment: CDR1 SGHTA and CDR2 FQGNSA. Here the CDR3 reads CASSLEGIDGYTF. The CDR3 nucleotides are TGTGCCAGCAGCTTAGAGGGGATCGATGGCTACACCTTC.

This chain connects TRBV24-1 to TRBJ2-3, with D hard to call. Deletions cut 0 bases from V and 5 bases from J, with 11 bases between. The CDR3 loop spans 15 amino acids. Germline CDR1 is KGHDR and CDR2 is SFDVKD. CDR3 region: CATSDLPFSGDTQYF. CDR3 coding DNA: TGTGCCACCAGTGATTTGCCCTTTTCTGGAGATACGCAGTATTTT.

This chain connects TRBV6-5 to TRBJ1-2, with TRBD1 identical over 7 bases. With V trimmed by 7 bases and J by 4 bases, 6 bases remained unmatched. CDR1 MNHEY and CDR2 SVGAGI come from the germline V gene. The CDR3 has 13 residues. The CDR3 region is CASTRQGPYGYTF. The CDR3 region has the DNA TGTGCCAGCACCCGACAGGGACCCTATGGCTACACCTTC.

The CDR3 sequence: CASSYRVNYGYTF. The CDR3 bases are TGTGCCAGCAGCTACAGGGTTAACTATGGCTACACCTTC. The chain joins TRBV12-3 or TRBV12-4 to TRBJ1-2; D perhaps matches TRBD1 (6 bases). V was cut by 6 bases and J by 1 base, with 9 bases left in between. The CDR3 totals 13 residues.

In DNA form, the CDR3 reads TGTGCCAGCAGTGCCCAGGGGAGAGCTTCCTACAATGAGCAGTTCTTC. It yields the protein CASSAQGRASYNEQFF. V is TRBV6-1 and J is TRBJ2-1; maybe TRBD1 (6 bases). Germline-derived CDR1 and CDR2 are MNHNS and SASEGT. The CDR3 extends over 16 amino acids. V was shortened by 4 bases and J by 1 base, with 14 bases between the two germline ends.

V is TRBV7-2 and J is TRBJ2-2; TRBD2 matches 9 bases. Germline loops: CDR1 SGHTA, CDR2 FQGNSA. V gave up 1 base and J gave up 1 base; unmatched junction bases: 1. This CDR3 spans 16 amino acids. As DNA, the CDR3 is TGTGCCAGCAGCTTAGGCGGGGGGGTGAACACCGGGGAGCTGTTTTTT. Amino acids: CASSLGGGVNTGELFF.

This chain joins TRBV27 and TRBJ1-1; no clear D. The CDR3 length is 13 residues. The V end lost 6 bases, the J end lost 2 bases, and 10 bases lay between the germline ends. Germline CDR1 MNHEY, CDR2 SMNVEV (reference sequence). The chain's CDR3 is CASSWTANTEAFF. CDR3 coding DNA: TGTGCCAGCAGCTGGACCGCCAACACTGAAGCTTTCTTT.

The chain carries TRBV13 and TRBJ1-1; the D gene is possibly TRBD1 (6 bases). The germline gives CDR1 PRHDT, CDR2 FYEKMQ (reference sequence). This CDR3 contains 14 residues. Trimming stripped 5 bases from V and 1 base from J, with 11 bases between. The CDR3 DNA reads as TGTGCCAGCAGCAAATGGACAGAGAACACTGAAGCTTTCTTT. Residues: CASSKWTENTEAFF. The full variable domain, its missing parts supplied by reference TRBV13 and TRBJ1-1, is AAGVIQSPRHLIKEKRETATLKCYPIPRHDTVYWYQQGPGQDPQFLISFYEKMQSDKGSIPDRFSAQQFSDYHSELNMSSLELGDSALYFCASSKWTENTEAFFGQGTRLTVV.

This clone was seen once. The V and J genes are TRBV3-1 (or the pseudogene TRBV3-2) and TRBJ1-3; no reliable D call. In germline, CDR1 is LGHDT, CDR2 YNNKEL (reference sequence). CDR3 size: 15 residues. The V gene lost 0 bases and the J gene lost 1 base, with 7 bases spanning the gap. DNA for the CDR3: TGTGCCAGCAGCCAAGATCCGGGGTCTGGAAACACCATATATTTT. This translates into CASSQDPGSGNTIYF.

The V and J genes are TRBV9 and TRBJ2-3; 9 nucleotides align to TRBD2. V trimming: 3 bases; J trimming: 4 bases; junction bases outside the gene matches: 6. The germline gives CDR1 SGDLS, CDR2 YYNGEE. The CDR3 length is 15 residues. CDR3 protein: CASSAGSGGSDTQYF. The CDR3 DNA follows: TGTGCCAGCAGCGCGGGGAGCGGGGGGTCAGATACGCAGTATTTT.

This clone was seen a handful of times. This rearrangement joins TRBV6-5 to TRBJ1-1; 7 nucleotides match TRBD1. With 7 bases clipped from V and 4 bases from J, the junction kept 6 bases outside the gene matches. Per germline, CDR1 MNHEY and CDR2 SVGAGI. The CDR3 runs 13 residues. In DNA, the CDR3 is TGTGCCAGCAAAGACAGGGACGGCACTGAAGCTTTCTTT. It yields the protein CASKDRDGTEAFF.

As regards this clone: This sample also contains other DNA sequences that code for the same CDR3. This rearrangement joins TRBV28 to TRBJ1-2, with D perhaps TRBD1 (5 bases). Trimming left V 3 bases short and J 5 bases short, with 10 bases between. The germline V gene encodes CDR1 MDHEN and CDR2 SYDVKM. This CDR3 is built from 13 residues. As DNA, the CDR3 is TGTGCCAGCAGTTTCGGGCAGGGTTATGGCTACACCTTC. Translating gives CASSFGQGYGYTF.

Comments on this clone: This sample includes further DNA sequences coding for the same CDR3. This rearrangement joins TRBV4-2 to TRBJ1-1, with TRBD1 matching over 8 bases. J lost 1 base, V lost 4 bases, and 2 bases had no gene match. The CDR3 loop spans 14 amino acids. Germline CDR1 LGHNA, CDR2 YNFKEQ. Here the CDR3 DNA reads TGTGCCAGCAGCCCCGGACAGGGGAACACTGAAGCTTTCTTT. Amino acid sequence: CASSPGQGNTEAFF.